The following is a T cell receptor beta chain sequence with its context. In the original analysis: Estimates of nucleated cell counts were drawn from the amplification of reference gene primers. The protocol was immunoSEQ multiplex PCR, while the TCRdb copy is restricted to in-frame clones and leaves out a portion. The DNA gave D and trimming, while V, J and clone size come from that table. The sample lists some 140,000 clones, more than 75% seen once, with 15% to 20% in the top ten. The data belong to a study of blood T cell repertoires in COVID-19. The CDR3 consists of 13 residues. Germline CDR1 MDHEN, CDR2 SYDVKM.

The TCR sequence derives from a woman between 50 and 59 years old who had recovered from COVID-19. This chain joins TRBV28 and TRBJ1-3; D not certain. The sample comprised peripheral blood. CDR3 protein: CVTGFLGGNTIYF. The CDR3 DNA follows: TGTGTCACGGGGTTTCTCGGAGGAAACACCATATATTTT.